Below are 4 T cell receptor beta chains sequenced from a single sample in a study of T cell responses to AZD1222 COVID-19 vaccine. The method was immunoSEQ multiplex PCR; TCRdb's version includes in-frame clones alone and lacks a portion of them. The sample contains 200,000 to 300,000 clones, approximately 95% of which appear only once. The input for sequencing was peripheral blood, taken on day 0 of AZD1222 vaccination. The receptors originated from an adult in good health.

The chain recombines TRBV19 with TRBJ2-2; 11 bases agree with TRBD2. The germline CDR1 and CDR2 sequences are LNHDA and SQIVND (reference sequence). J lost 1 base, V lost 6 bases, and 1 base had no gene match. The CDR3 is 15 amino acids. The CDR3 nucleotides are TGTGCCAGTAGGACTAGCGGGATGAACACCGGGGAGCTGTTTTTT. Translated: CASRTSGMNTGELFF.

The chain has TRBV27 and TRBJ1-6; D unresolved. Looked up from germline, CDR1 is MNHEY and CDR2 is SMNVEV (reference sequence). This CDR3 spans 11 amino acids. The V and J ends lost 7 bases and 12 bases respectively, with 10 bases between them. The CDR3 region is CASILGGPLHF. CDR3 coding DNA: TGTGCCAGCATCCTCGGAGGACCCCTCCACTTT.

CDR3 residues: CASSPGTGFVEQYF. The CDR3 region has the DNA TGCGCCAGCAGCCCCGGGACAGGGTTCGTGGAGCAGTACTTC. The V call is TRBV5-1, the J call TRBJ2-7; 9 bases agree with TRBD1. The CDR3 runs 14 residues. Losses at the gene ends were 4 bases for V and 7 bases for J; bases not matched to a gene: 9. CDR1 is SGHRS, CDR2 YFSETQ, per germline.

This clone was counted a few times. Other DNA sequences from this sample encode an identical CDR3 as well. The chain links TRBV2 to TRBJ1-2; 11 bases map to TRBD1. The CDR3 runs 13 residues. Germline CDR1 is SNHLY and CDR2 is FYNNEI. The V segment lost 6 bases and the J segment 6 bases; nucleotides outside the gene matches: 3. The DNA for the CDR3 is TGTGCCAGCAGCGGGACAGGGGGGGATGGCTACACCTTC. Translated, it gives CASSGTGGDGYTF.